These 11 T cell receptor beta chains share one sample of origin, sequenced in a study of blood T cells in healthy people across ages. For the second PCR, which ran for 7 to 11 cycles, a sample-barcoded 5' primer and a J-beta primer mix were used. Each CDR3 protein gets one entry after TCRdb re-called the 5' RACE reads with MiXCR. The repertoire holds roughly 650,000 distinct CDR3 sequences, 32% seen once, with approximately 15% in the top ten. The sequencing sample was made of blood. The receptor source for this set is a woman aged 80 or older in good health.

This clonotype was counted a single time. This CDR3 reads CSAGGRGYTF. The DNA for the CDR3 is TGCAGCGCCGGTGGGAGAGGCTACACCTTC. The chain couples TRBV29-1 to TRBJ1-2; D is undetermined. The CDR3 has 10 amino acids. V shed 7 bases and J shed 8 bases, with 11 bases lying between them. The germline V gene encodes CDR1 SQVTM and CDR2 ANQGSEA.

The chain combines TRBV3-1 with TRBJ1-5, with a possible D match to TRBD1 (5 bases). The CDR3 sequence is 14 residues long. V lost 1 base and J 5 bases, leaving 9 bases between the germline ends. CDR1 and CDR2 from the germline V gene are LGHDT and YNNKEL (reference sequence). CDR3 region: CASSQVGGDQPQHF. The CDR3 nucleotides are TGTGCCAGCAGCCAAGTGGGGGGGGATCAGCCCCAGCATTTT.

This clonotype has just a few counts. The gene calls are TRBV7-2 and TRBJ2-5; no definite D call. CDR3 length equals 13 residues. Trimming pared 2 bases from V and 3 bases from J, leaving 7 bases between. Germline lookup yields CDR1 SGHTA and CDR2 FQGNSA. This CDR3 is CASSLLAKETQYF. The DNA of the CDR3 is TGTGCCAGCAGCTTACTCGCGAAAGAGACCCAGTACTTC.

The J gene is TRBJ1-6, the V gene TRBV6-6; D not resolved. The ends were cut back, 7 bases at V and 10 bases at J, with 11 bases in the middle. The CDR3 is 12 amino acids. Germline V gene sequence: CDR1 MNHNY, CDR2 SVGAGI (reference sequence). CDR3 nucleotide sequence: TGTGCCAGCAATGATCCGAAGTCACCCCTCCACTTT. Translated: CASNDPKSPLHF.

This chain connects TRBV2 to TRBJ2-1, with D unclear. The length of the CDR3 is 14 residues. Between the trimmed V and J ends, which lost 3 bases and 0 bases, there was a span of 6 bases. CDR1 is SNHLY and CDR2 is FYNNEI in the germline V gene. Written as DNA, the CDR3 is TGTGCCAGCAGTGATTGGGGCTCCTACAATGAGCAGTTCTTC. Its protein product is CASSDWGSYNEQFF. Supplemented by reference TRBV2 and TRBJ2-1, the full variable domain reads EPEVTQTPSHQVTQMGQEVILRCVPISNHLYFYWYRQILGQKVEFLVSFYNNEISEKSEIFDDQFSVERPDGSNFTLKIRSTKLEDSAMYFCASSDWGSYNEQFFGPGTRLTVL.

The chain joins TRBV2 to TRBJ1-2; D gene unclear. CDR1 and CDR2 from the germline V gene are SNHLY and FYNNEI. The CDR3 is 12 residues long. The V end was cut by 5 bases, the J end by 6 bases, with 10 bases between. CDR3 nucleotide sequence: TGTGCCAGCAGTTACCCAGAGAATGGCTACACCTTC. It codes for CASSYPENGYTF.

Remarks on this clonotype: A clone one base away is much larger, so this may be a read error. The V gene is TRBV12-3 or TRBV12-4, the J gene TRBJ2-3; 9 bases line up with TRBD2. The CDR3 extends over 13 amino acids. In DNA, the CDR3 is TGTACCAGCTGCGGGGGGGGGACAGATACGCAGTATTTT. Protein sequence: CTSCGGGTDTQYF.

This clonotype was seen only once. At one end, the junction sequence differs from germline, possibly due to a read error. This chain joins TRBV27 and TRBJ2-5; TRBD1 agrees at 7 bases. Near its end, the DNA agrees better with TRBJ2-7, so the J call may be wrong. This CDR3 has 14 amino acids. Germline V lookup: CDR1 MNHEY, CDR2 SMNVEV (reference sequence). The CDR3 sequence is CTSSSRTGKHEQYF. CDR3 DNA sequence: TGCACCAGCAGTTCTCGGACAGGAAAACACGAGCAGTACTTC.

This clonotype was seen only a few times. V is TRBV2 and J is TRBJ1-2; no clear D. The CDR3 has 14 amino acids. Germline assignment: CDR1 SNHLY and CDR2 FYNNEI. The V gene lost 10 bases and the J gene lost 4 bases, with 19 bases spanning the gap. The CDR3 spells CATADGNVFYGYTF. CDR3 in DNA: TGTGCCACCGCCGACGGGAACGTCTTCTATGGCTACACCTTC.

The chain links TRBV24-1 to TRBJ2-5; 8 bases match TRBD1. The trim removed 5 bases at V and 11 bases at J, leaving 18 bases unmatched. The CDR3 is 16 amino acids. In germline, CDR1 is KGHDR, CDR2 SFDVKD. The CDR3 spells CATSGFGQGRYNEQYF. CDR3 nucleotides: TGTGCCACCAGTGGTTTCGGACAGGGCCGCTACAATGAGCAGTACTTC.

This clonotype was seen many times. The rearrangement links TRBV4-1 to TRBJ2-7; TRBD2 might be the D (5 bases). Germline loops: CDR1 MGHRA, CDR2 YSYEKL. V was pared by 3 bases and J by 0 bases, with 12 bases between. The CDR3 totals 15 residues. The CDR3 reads CASSQAPGLSYEQYF. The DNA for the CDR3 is TGCGCCAGCAGCCAGGCCCCAGGACTCTCCTACGAGCAGTACTTC.